This T cell receptor beta chain was captured by sequencing in a study of beta chain bispecific antibodies for T cell cancers (dated by TCRdb to the early 2020s). With respect to the entire study: T cells from healthy donors were cocultured with T cell leukemia lines in the presence of bispecific antibodies, after which the depletion of each TRBV family was measured by TRBV sequencing of the surviving cells. Findings and caveats that apply to the study as a whole: Every sequenced sample was a mix of normal T cells and leukemia cell line cells, and most of the targeted TRBV signal originated from the leukemia cells instead of the normal T cells.

Libraries incorporated unique molecular identifier barcodes, which were used to quantify clonotypes. Qiagen AllPrep DNA/RNA Micro kits were used to isolate total RNA, and an Agilent TapeStation was used to check RNA quality. TCR beta libraries were built by 5' RACE: cDNA synthesis followed by two PCR steps using TCR beta constant-region gene-specific primers. Sequencing of the TCR beta libraries was done on an Illumina MiSeq platform. In the paper's pipeline: Reads were processed with MIGEC, MiXCR and VDJtools. The frequency of each clonotype was calculated as the fraction of all unique molecular identifiers in the sample that belonged to that clonotype. TCRdb reprocessing: public reads trimmed at Q25 with fastp, clones called with MiXCR, in-frame beta chains kept. CDR3 protein sequences are deduplicated, and each keeps its most common genes and DNA. TCRdb's processing, not the authors', yielded these V and J calls. Recorded for this sample are about 20,000 distinct CDR3 sequences; over 2% of them occurred a single time. The ten largest clones take up 30% to 35% of the sample.

This clonotype was seen ten or more times. What this receptor recognizes is not known. Base qualities are missing; no much larger clone stands one base away. T cells were expanded from blood mononuclear cells for 3 to 4 days with either the anti-CD3 antibody OKT3 or CD3/CD28 Dynabeads. The expanded T cells were grown in RPMI 1640 containing roughly 10% fetal bovine serum, recombinant human IL-2 (around 91 IU/ml) and IL-7 (approximately 4.8 ng/ml). Each coculture mixed some 5 x 10^4 target cells and some 5 x 10^4 normal T cells with bispecific antibody in about 0.09 mL and was incubated at 37 degrees C for 15 to 20 hours. Every bispecific antibody was made of two single-chain variable fragments, expressed in a single-chain diabody format carrying a His tag. Effector T cells came from healthy human donors; peripheral blood mononuclear cells were isolated from leukapheresis samples by Ficoll density gradient centrifugation.

Sequencing was performed on healthy donor T cells cultured with leukemia cells. This clonotype was sampled from a human donor in good health. Some clones in this sample may be carry-over from other donors' samples.

The CDR3 protein is CASSPQNWGGGETEAFF. The DNA sequence is as follows: TGTGCCAGCTCACCACAAAATTGGGGGGGGGGAGAGACTGAAGCTTTCTTT. The receptor chain draws on TRBV18 and TRBJ1-1; the D gene is perhaps TRBD1, from 5 matching bases. V drops 1 base and J drops 5 bases, leaving 20 bases in between. The CDR3 sequence holds 17 residues, the cysteine and phenylalanine included. Here the CDR3 DNA is all that survives: 51 bases in frame from base 1. The germline V gene supplies CDR1 KGHSH and CDR2 LQKENI.